The 16 T cell receptor beta chains below all came from one sample that was sequenced in a study of T cells in Graves' hyperthyroidism and ophthalmopathy. The TCR beta CDR3 regions underwent amplification using RNA transcripts as the source. The HTBI set primed first-round TCR CDR3 RT-PCR. TCRdb analysed the multiplex PCR reads with MiXCR anew, one entry per CDR3 protein. The table has a few hundred thousand distinct CDR3 sequences, under 25% seen once. Sequencing was done on a sample of blood. The origin of the receptors is a man younger than 35 with Graves' hyperthyroidism.

This clonotype turned up a few times. Just one base apart from a much larger clone, this may be a read error. The chain recombines TRBV20-1 with TRBJ1-2; D may be TRBD1 (6 bases). The CDR3 is 15 amino acids. CDR1 and CDR2 from the germline V gene are DFQATT and SNEGSKA (reference sequence). The germline V and J ends were trimmed by 5 bases and 8 bases, with 24 bases remaining between them. CDR3: CSAGESIGGARGYTF. The CDR3 DNA reads as TGCAGTGCTGGGGAGAGTATTGGGGGGGCGCGCGGCTACACCTTC.

This clonotype was observed many times. V usage is TRBV2 and J usage is TRBJ2-7; 8 bases agree with TRBD1. The CDR3 has 13 residues. CDR1 and CDR2 (germline): SNHLY, FYNNEI. After removal of 4 bases from V and 6 bases from J, the junction contained 5 bases not matched to a gene. The CDR3 DNA reads TGTGCCAGCAGTGTTCCGGACAGGGTCGAGCAGTACTTC. Translated, it gives CASSVPDRVEQYF. Combining the CDR3 with reference TRBV2 and TRBJ2-7 gives the whole variable domain EPEVTQTPSHQVTQMGQEVILRCVPISNHLYFYWYRQILGQKVEFLVSFYNNEISEKSEIFDDQFSVERPDGSNFTLKIRSTKLEDSAMYFCASSVPDRVEQYFGPGTRLTVT.

This clonotype was picked up many times. V is TRBV28 and J is TRBJ2-2; tentatively, D is TRBD2 (5 bases). CDR3 size: 15 residues. CDR1 and CDR2 from the germline V gene are MDHEN and SYDVKM. The V and J ends lost 3 bases and 7 bases respectively, with 15 bases between them. CDR3 DNA sequence: TGTGCCAGCAGTTTGGCCGGGATTCATGACGGGGAGCTGTTTTTT. It is translated as CASSLAGIHDGELFF.

The CDR3 spells CASSLISYPSRGRGNQPQHF. The DNA for the CDR3 is TGTGCCAGCAGTTTAATATCCTATCCCTCAAGGGGCAGGGGTAATCAGCCCCAGCATTTT. The rearrangement uses TRBV12-3 or TRBV12-4 and TRBJ1-5, with a possible D match to TRBD1 (6 bases). Deletions cut 2 bases from V and 4 bases from J, with 27 bases between. CDR3 length: 20 residues.

In its sample, this clonotype was seen many times. The chain employs TRBV7-9 and TRBJ2-5; 7 bases fit TRBD2. Losses at the gene ends were 5 bases for V and 5 bases for J; bases not matched to a gene: 14. The CDR3 covers 16 residues. Per germline, CDR1 SEHNR and CDR2 FQNEAQ (reference sequence). CDR3 amino acids: CASSPYLRTSRETQYF. The CDR3 DNA follows: TGTGCCAGCAGCCCATACCTGCGGACTAGTCGGGAGACCCAGTACTTC.

This clonotype appeared a few times. The genes are TRBV11-1 and TRBJ2-7; weak D call: TRBD1 (6 bases). This CDR3 region has 17 residues. Deletions cut 2 bases from V and 4 bases from J, with 21 bases between. Germline V gene sequence: CDR1 SGHAT, CDR2 FQDESV (reference sequence). The CDR3 spells CASSLSPAQGSVYEQYF. In nucleotides, the CDR3 is TGTGCCAGCAGCTTAAGCCCGGCCCAGGGGTCAGTATACGAGCAGTACTTC.

In its sample, this clonotype was seen a few times. The rearrangement joins TRBV4-1 to TRBJ2-7; maybe TRBD2 (5 bases). CDR1 and CDR2 (germline): MGHRA, YSYEKL. The CDR3 contains 15 residues. V gave up 1 base and J gave up 7 bases, with 17 bases separating them. The CDR3: CASSQARSLGREQYF. In DNA, the CDR3 is TGCGCCAGCAGCCAAGCGAGGTCCCTGGGGAGAGAGCAGTACTTC.

V is TRBV11-1 and J is TRBJ1-1; D is ambiguous. CDR1 and CDR2 (germline): SGHAT, FQDESV (reference sequence). The V and J ends lost 5 bases and 1 base respectively, with 17 bases between them. The CDR3 contains 16 residues. The CDR3 bases are TGTGCCAGCAGCGCTAACCGAGTCCGTCCGAACACTGAAGCTTTCTTT. Translating gives CASSANRVRPNTEAFF.

There are many counts of this clonotype. This rearrangement joins TRBV5-1 to TRBJ2-2, with D perhaps matching TRBD1 (5 bases). V was clipped by 3 bases and J by 1 base, with 10 bases between them. Germline CDR1 reads SGHRS; CDR2 reads YFSETQ. CDR3 size: 15 residues. CDR3 sequence: CASSSLTGNTGELFF. CDR3 sequence (DNA): TGCGCCAGCAGCTCCCTCACAGGGAACACCGGGGAGCTGTTTTTT.

This sequence joins TRBV28 and TRBJ2-7; D not resolved. Germline V CDR1 and CDR2: MDHEN, SYDVKM. V gave up 7 bases and J gave up 3 bases, with 19 bases separating them. This CDR3 region has 15 residues. The chain's CDR3 is CASKYQQSGNYEQYF. The DNA for the CDR3 is TGTGCCAGCAAATACCAGCAGAGTGGGAACTACGAGCAGTACTTC.

Ten or more counts support this clonotype. The CDR3 DNA reads as TGTGCCAGCAGTGAAGCAAGCGATCAGCCCCAGCATTTT. It codes for CASSEASDQPQHF. The rearrangement links TRBV6-1 to TRBJ1-5, with D uncertain. This CDR3 is 13 amino acids long. CDR1 and CDR2 (germline): MNHNS, SASEGT. V lost 0 bases and J 5 bases, leaving 5 bases between the germline ends.

This clonotype was picked up a small number of times. The chain uses TRBV7-2 and TRBJ2-2; D call uncertain. There are 14 residues in the CDR3. V shed 2 bases and J shed 3 bases, with 7 bases lying between them. Germline CDR1 and CDR2: SGHTA and FQGNSA. CDR3 region: CASSLFLDTGELFF. CDR3 sequence (DNA): TGTGCCAGCAGCTTATTCCTAGACACCGGGGAGCTGTTTTTT.

This clonotype was observed once. The V gene is TRBV11-2, the J gene TRBJ2-7; 9 bases agree with TRBD1. The length of the CDR3 is 14 residues. Trimming removed 0 bases from V and 10 bases from J; junction bases left unmatched: 7. Germline V lookup: CDR1 SGHAT, CDR2 FQNNGV. The CDR3 region is CASSLDRTGGDQYF. The CDR3 region has the DNA TGTGCCAGCAGCTTAGACCGTACAGGGGGCGATCAGTACTTC.

This clonotype showed up many times. The genes are TRBV6-1 and TRBJ2-7; 10 positions match TRBD2. V dropped 3 bases and J dropped 1; count of bases not matched to a gene: 3. The CDR3 sequence is 15 residues long. Germline CDR1 reads MNHNS; CDR2 reads SASEGT. The CDR3 region is CASSEDSGGSYEQYF. For the CDR3, the DNA is TGTGCCAGCAGTGAGGATAGCGGGGGGTCCTACGAGCAGTACTTC.

This clonotype was seen a handful of times. The rearrangement uses TRBV7-2 and TRBJ1-5, with 9 positions matching TRBD1. CDR1 and CDR2 from the germline V gene are SGHTA and FQGNSA. This CDR3 has 14 residues. The J segment lost 5 bases and the V segment lost 4 bases, leaving 3 bases of the junction unmatched. CDR3 protein: CASSSRTGDQPQHF. The CDR3 DNA sequence: TGTGCCAGCAGCTCCCGGACAGGGGATCAGCCCCAGCATTTT.

This clonotype was observed a handful of times. Given a much more abundant clone one base away, this may be a read error. This chain connects TRBV30 to TRBJ1-1; no definite D call. This CDR3 comprises 11 residues. CDR1 GTSNPN and CDR2 SVGIG come from the germline V gene (reference sequence). CDR3 DNA: TGTGCCTGGAGTCGGGCTAATGAAGTTTTCTTT. This translates into CAWSRANEVFF.